This T cell receptor beta chain was sequenced for a study of blood T cell repertoires in COVID-19. At the level of the study: The United States, Italy and Spain were the sources of the acute and convalescent COVID-19 samples. Sources were T cells, B-cell-depleted T cells, or PBMCs; the material itself was cDNA or gDNA.

Source study methods: Reference gene primers were amplified, and this amplification served to estimate nucleated cell counts. Using immunoSEQ multiplex PCR, the repertoire was profiled, and TCRdb retains in-frame clones only, with some absent. D and trimming were read from the DNA, whereas the V and J calls and clone size are those reported in that table. The table records about 76,000 clones, 90% of them present only once. Germline values: CDR1 SGHDT, CDR2 YYEEEE. V lost 4 bases, J lost 5 bases, and 4 bases stayed unmatched. The length of the CDR3 is 15 residues. This clone has only a few counts. The chain employs TRBV5-6 and TRBJ1-6; 9 bases align to TRBD1. The sample comprised peripheral blood. This receptor was obtained from a woman aged 50 to 65 in a cohort sampled during active COVID-19. The CDR3 region has the DNA TGTGCCAGCAGCCGGGACAGGGTAGATAATTCACCCCTCCACTTT. Translating gives CASSRDRVDNSPLHF.